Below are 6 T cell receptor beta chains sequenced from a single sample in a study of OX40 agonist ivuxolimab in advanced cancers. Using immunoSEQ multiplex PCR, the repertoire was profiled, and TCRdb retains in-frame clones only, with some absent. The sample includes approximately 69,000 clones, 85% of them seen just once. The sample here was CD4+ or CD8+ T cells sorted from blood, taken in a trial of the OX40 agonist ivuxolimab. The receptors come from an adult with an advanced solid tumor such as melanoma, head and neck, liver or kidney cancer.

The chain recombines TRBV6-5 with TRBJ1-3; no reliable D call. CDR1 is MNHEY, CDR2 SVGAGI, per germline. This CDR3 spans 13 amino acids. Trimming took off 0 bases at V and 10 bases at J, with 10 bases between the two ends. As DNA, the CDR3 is TGTGCCAGCAGTTACTCGGGGATTGGGACCATATATTTT. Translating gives CASSYSGIGTIYF.

CDR3: CASSLQVNTEAFF. The CDR3 nucleotides are TGTGCCAGCAGTTTACAGGTGAACACTGAAGCTTTCTTT. The rearrangement links TRBV28 to TRBJ1-1, with no clear D. Trimming shortened V by 2 bases and J by 0 bases, and 4 bases separated the two germline ends. The CDR3 is 13 amino acids. CDR1 and CDR2 from the germline V gene are MDHEN and SYDVKM. The variable domain in full, completed from reference TRBV28 and TRBJ1-1, reads DVKVTQSSRYLVKRTGEKVFLECVQDMDHENMFWYRQDPGLGLRLIYFSYDVKMKEKGDIPEGYSVSREKKERFSLILESASTNQTSMYLCASSLQVNTEAFFGQGTRLTVV.

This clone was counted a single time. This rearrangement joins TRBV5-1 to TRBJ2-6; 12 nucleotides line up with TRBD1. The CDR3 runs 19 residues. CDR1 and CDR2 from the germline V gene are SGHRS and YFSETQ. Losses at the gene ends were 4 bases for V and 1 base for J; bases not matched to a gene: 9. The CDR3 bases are TGCGCCAGCAGCATAGGGACAGGGGGCTCCCTTTCTGGGGCCAACGTCCTGACTTTC. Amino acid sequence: CASSIGTGGSLSGANVLTF.

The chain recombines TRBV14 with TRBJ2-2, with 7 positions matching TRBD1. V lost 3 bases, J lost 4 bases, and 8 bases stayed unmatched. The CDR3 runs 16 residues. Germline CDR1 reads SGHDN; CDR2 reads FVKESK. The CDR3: CASSHTGQRSTGELFF. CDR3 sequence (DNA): TGTGCCAGCAGCCATACGGGACAGCGGAGCACCGGGGAGCTGTTTTTT.

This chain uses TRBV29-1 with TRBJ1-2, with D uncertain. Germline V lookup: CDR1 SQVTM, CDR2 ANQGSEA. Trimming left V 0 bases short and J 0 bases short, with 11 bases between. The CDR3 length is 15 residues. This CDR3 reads CSVEDHLQTNYGYTF. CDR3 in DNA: TGCAGCGTTGAAGATCACCTCCAGACTAACTATGGCTACACCTTC.

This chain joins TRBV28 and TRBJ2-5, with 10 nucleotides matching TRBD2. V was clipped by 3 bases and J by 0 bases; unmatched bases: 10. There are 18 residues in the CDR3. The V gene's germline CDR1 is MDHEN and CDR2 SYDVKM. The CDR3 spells CASSFDLAGDTYQETQYF. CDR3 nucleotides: TGTGCCAGCAGTTTTGACCTAGCGGGGGACACGTACCAAGAGACCCAGTACTTC.